Shown below are 19 T cell receptor beta chains from a single sample sequenced in a study of CD8+ T cells in alopecia areata. Treatment given: oral pan-JAK inhibitor, 5-10 mg twice daily. Reverse transcribed after extraction, RNA yielded cDNA as the sequencing template. Some clones are missing from TCRdb's copy, which holds only in-frame ones; the method was immunoSEQ multiplex PCR. The top ten clones hold around 6% of a sample with 120,000 or so clones, around 63% of them seen once. This specimen consisted of CD4+ T cells sorted from blood, obtained at week 4, from a patient treated with tofacitinib. Every receptor here comes from a human donor with alopecia areata.

J is TRBJ2-3 and V is TRBV29-1; D perhaps matches TRBD1 (6 bases). From germline, CDR1 is SQVTM and CDR2 ANQGSEA. V was shortened by 6 bases and J by 3 bases, with 13 bases between the two germline ends. This CDR3 is built from 13 residues. CDR3: CSVRTVRTDTQYF. DNA of the CDR3: TGCAGCGTAAGGACAGTCCGGACAGATACGCAGTATTTT.

Written as DNA, the CDR3 is TGTGCCAGCAGTTACGGAGCGGGAGTGGAAGAGACCCAGTACTTC. Its translation: CASSYGAGVEETQYF. The chain is built from TRBV6-5 and TRBJ2-5, with TRBD2 matching 8 bases. V was clipped by 2 bases and J by 3 bases; unmatched bases: 5. This CDR3 has 15 amino acids. Germline-derived CDR1 and CDR2 are MNHEY and SVGAGI.

V is TRBV4-3 and J is TRBJ2-3; no definite D call. Germline V lookup: CDR1 LGHNA, CDR2 YSLEER. CDR3 length: 12 amino acids. Trimming took 0 bases from V and 7 from J, leaving 5 bases between them. CDR3 sequence reads: CASSQDAYTQYF. DNA of the CDR3: TGCGCCAGCAGCCAAGATGCTTATACGCAGTATTTT.

This clone was counted a few times. The chain links TRBV5-1 to TRBJ1-1; weak D call: TRBD1 (6 bases). This CDR3 spans 14 amino acids. V was clipped by 3 bases and J by 6 bases, with 15 bases between them. CDR1 and CDR2 (germline): SGHRS, YFSETQ. The CDR3 nucleotides are TGCGCCAGCAGCTCCGGACAGAGCACATCTGAAGCTTTCTTT. Translation gives CASSSGQSTSEAFF.

The chain carries TRBV5-1 and TRBJ1-6; a possible D gene is TRBD1 (6 bases). The germline CDR1 and CDR2 sequences are SGHRS and YFSETQ. V lost 0 bases, J lost 8 bases, and 9 bases lay in between. The CDR3 loop spans 14 amino acids. The CDR3 bases are TGCGCCAGCAGCTTGGACAGGGCACATTCACCCCTCCACTTT. Its protein is CASSLDRAHSPLHF. Looking up the rest from reference TRBV5-1 and TRBJ1-6 gives the full variable domain: KAGVTQTPRYLIKTRGQQVTLSCSPISGHRSVSWYQQTPGQGLQFLFEYFSETQRNKGNFPGRFSGRQFSNSRSEMNVSTLELGDSALYLCASSLDRAHSPLHFGNGTRLTVT.

This clone was seen more than once but under ten times. The genes are TRBV30 and TRBJ1-4, with a weak D call TRBD1 (5 bases). The CDR3 is 13 residues long. The V and J ends lost 2 bases and 1 base respectively, with 5 bases between them. Germline CDR1 and CDR2: GTSNPN and SVGIG (reference sequence). The CDR3 DNA is TGTGCCTGGAGTAGGGGAACTAATGAAAAACTGTTTTTT. Translated: CAWSRGTNEKLFF.

This rearrangement joins TRBV5-1 to TRBJ2-5; 7 bases agree with TRBD2. V was clipped by 4 bases and J by 4 bases; unmatched bases: 7. Germline V lookup: CDR1 SGHRS, CDR2 YFSETQ. The CDR3 has 14 residues. The CDR3 reads CASSSGTNRETQYF. CDR3 sequence (DNA): TGCGCCAGCAGCAGCGGGACTAATAGAGAGACCCAGTACTTC.

The rearrangement joins TRBV29-1 to TRBJ1-4; no definite D call. This CDR3 has 14 residues. The germline V gene encodes CDR1 SQVTM and CDR2 ANQGSEA. V was cut by 4 bases and J by 0 bases, with 9 bases left in between. The CDR3 loop is CSVVTDATNEKLFF. The CDR3 DNA sequence: TGCAGCGTTGTCACAGATGCAACTAATGAAAAACTGTTTTTT.

This chain links TRBV7-9 with TRBJ2-1, with 8 bases that match TRBD1. V trimming: 5 bases; J trimming: 5 bases; junction bases outside the gene matches: 5. The germline gives CDR1 SEHNR, CDR2 FQNEAQ (reference sequence). The length of the CDR3 is 14 residues. CDR3 sequence: CASSANRGNNEQFF. The CDR3 DNA reads TGTGCCAGCAGCGCCAACAGGGGGAACAATGAGCAGTTCTTC.

There are a few counts of this clone. The chain joins TRBV30 to TRBJ1-2; no firm D call. CDR3 size: 12 residues. The germline CDR1 and CDR2 sequences are GTSNPN and SVGIG (reference sequence). The V end was cut by 0 bases, the J end by 6 bases, with 8 bases between. In nucleotides, the CDR3 is TGTGCCTGGAGTGTACGAGAAAATGGCTACACCTTC. As protein: CAWSVRENGYTF.

This clone occurred once. V usage is TRBV5-1 and J usage is TRBJ2-4, with D possibly being TRBD1 (6 bases). The germline V gene has CDR1 SGHRS and CDR2 YFSETQ. Trimming left V 5 bases short and J 8 bases short, with 14 bases between. The CDR3 runs 13 residues. The CDR3 sequence: CASSEQGGDIQYF. In DNA, the CDR3 is TGCGCCAGCAGTGAACAGGGTGGGGACATTCAGTACTTC.

On this clone itself: Other DNA variants within this sample encode the same CDR3. This chain joins TRBV29-1 and TRBJ1-1; D call uncertain. The ends were cut back, 6 bases at V and 1 base at J, with 3 bases in the middle. CDR3 length: 10 amino acids. Germline CDR1 is SQVTM and CDR2 is ANQGSEA. CDR3 loop: CSVANTEAFF. The DNA for the CDR3 is TGCAGCGTGGCGAACACTGAAGCTTTCTTT.

The chain couples TRBV5-4 to TRBJ2-7; 8 bases align to TRBD2. Germline CDR1 and CDR2: SGHNT and YYREEE (reference sequence). Germline trimming cut 0 bases from V and 0 bases from J; bases unmatched to any gene: 5. The CDR3 runs to 16 residues. CDR3 sequence reads: CASSLDPGGISYEQYF. The CDR3 nucleotides are TGTGCCAGCAGCTTGGACCCGGGAGGGATCTCCTACGAGCAGTACTTC.

The chain is built from TRBV2 and TRBJ1-2; no clear D. V lost 8 bases and J 4 bases, leaving 14 bases between the germline ends. This CDR3 is 13 amino acids long. CDR1 and CDR2 (germline): SNHLY, FYNNEI. The CDR3 region is CASLKSKGYGYTF. CDR3 coding DNA: TGTGCCAGCCTAAAGTCCAAAGGCTATGGCTACACCTTC. Drawing the rest from reference TRBV2 and TRBJ1-2, the complete variable domain is EPEVTQTPSHQVTQMGQEVILRCVPISNHLYFYWYRQILGQKVEFLVSFYNNEISEKSEIFDDQFSVERPDGSNFTLKIRSTKLEDSAMYFCASLKSKGYGYTFGSGTRLTVV.

This chain connects TRBV25-1 to TRBJ2-5; the D is unclear. The V and J ends lost 3 bases and 1 base respectively, with 15 bases between them. The germline V gene encodes CDR1 MGHDK and CDR2 SYGVNS. The CDR3 length is 16 residues. This CDR3 is CASSDVAAISQETQYF. CDR3 DNA: TGTGCCAGCAGTGACGTTGCGGCTATATCCCAAGAGACCCAGTACTTC.

This clone was detected only a few times. The sample has other DNA sequences that encode this CDR3 too. The chain is built from TRBV29-1 and TRBJ1-1; D not resolved. This CDR3 has 10 amino acids. CDR1 is SQVTM and CDR2 is ANQGSEA in the germline V gene. The V end lost 6 bases, the J end lost 1 base, and 3 bases lay between the germline ends. As DNA, the CDR3 is TGCAGCGTATCGAACACTGAAGCTTTCTTT. This sequence encodes CSVSNTEAFF.

The chain combines TRBV4-3 with TRBJ2-7, with 11 bases matching TRBD2. CDR1 is LGHNA and CDR2 is YSLEER in the germline V gene. The CDR3 sequence is 15 residues long. Trimming took 3 bases from V and 2 from J; bases not matched to a gene: 3. The CDR3 loop is CASSQGLAEAYEQYF. In DNA, the CDR3 is TGCGCCAGCAGCCAGGGACTAGCGGAAGCCTACGAGCAGTACTTC.

The rearrangement joins TRBV5-6 to TRBJ2-4, with D perhaps matching TRBD1 or TRBD2 (5 bases each). Germline lookup yields CDR1 SGHDT and CDR2 YYEEEE. The CDR3 sequence is 16 residues long. The V and J ends lost 4 bases and 1 base respectively, with 15 bases between them. CDR3 coding DNA: TGTGCCAGCAGCCCCAGGGACCATCAGGCCAAAAACATTCAGTACTTC. Translating gives CASSPRDHQAKNIQYF. The entire variable domain, with the rest obtained from reference TRBV5-6 and TRBJ2-4, is as follows: DAGVTQSPTHLIKTRGQQVTLRCSPKSGHDTVSWYQQALGQGPQFIFQYYEEEERQRGNFPDRFSGHQFPNYSSELNVNALLLGDSALYLCASSPRDHQAKNIQYFGAGTRLSVL.

This chain joins TRBV7-9 and TRBJ2-5, with 8 nucleotides matching TRBD1. V trimming: 8 bases; J trimming: 2 bases; junction bases outside the gene matches: 10. Germline V lookup: CDR1 SEHNR, CDR2 FQNEAQ (reference sequence). There are 15 residues in the CDR3. CDR3 in amino acids: CASRHRTGIQETQYF. The DNA for the CDR3 is TGTGCCAGCCGCCACAGGACAGGGATACAAGAGACCCAGTACTTC.